This record concerns one T cell receptor beta chain sequence. Its antigen is still unknown. PCR used 60 Vbeta primers and 13 Jbeta primers. Sequenced by immunoSEQ multiplex PCR; TCRdb stores in-frame clones only, minus some. The sample carries approximately 130,000 clones, over 65% recorded once. These data originate in a study of cytomegalovirus exposure and HLA in healthy donors. Overall study findings and caveats: When a later analysis compared HLA-associated TCR beta chains with equally common others, the HLA-associated chains turned out to be more clonally expanded and to have lower generation probabilities. TCR beta V segments were, for the most part, productive about 87% or about 30% of the time in an earlier analysis.

Per the germline V gene, CDR1 is GTSNPN and CDR2 is SVGIG (reference sequence). This CDR3 has 11 amino acids. The germline V and J ends were trimmed by 4 bases and 5 bases, with 8 bases remaining between them. The rearrangement joins TRBV30 to TRBJ2-5; D possibly corresponds to TRBD1 (5 bases). This sequence originates from a man in his forties or fifties in good health and CMV-seronegative. Specimen: PBMCs. The CDR3 sequence is CAWTSGETQYF. In nucleotides, the CDR3 is TGTGCCTGGACCTCAGGGGAGACCCAGTACTTC. Drawing the rest from reference TRBV30 and TRBJ2-5, the complete variable domain is SQTIHQWPATLVQPVGSPLSLECTVEGTSNPNLYWYRQAAGRGLQLLFYSVGIGQISSEVPQNLSASRPQDRQFILSSKKLLLSDSGFYLCAWTSGETQYFGPGTRLLVL.